Listed below are T cell receptor beta chains from one sample, sequenced in a study of CDR3 diversity in severe acne. TCRdb reprocessed the PCR reads with MiXCR, giving one entry per CDR3 protein. The table includes over 100,000 distinct CDR3 sequences, approximately 47% detected once. The sequencing input was blood. The receptors derive from a male donor with acne. The CDR3 runs from the conserved cysteine through the conserved F or W. The order of the fields is clone size, J gene, V gene, D gene, CDR3 length, CDR3 DNA, CDR3 protein. A D gene is named only where the DNA matches it firmly. Expanded clones get a size class; other rows say once, few or many, or leave the size out.

many | TRBJ2-5 | TRBV7-2 | . | 14 | TGTGCCAGCAGCTTAGCCCAGGGTGCAGAGACCCAGTACTTC | CASSLAQGAETQYF
. | TRBJ2-3 | TRBV11-2 | TRBD2 | 15 | TGTGCCAGCAGCTTAACTAGCGGGAACACAGATACGCAGTATTTT | CASSLTSGNTDTQYF
many | TRBJ1-1 | TRBV6-6 | . | 14 | TGTGCCAGCACTCACCAGGGCCTTAACTCTGAAGCTTTCTTT | CASTHQGLNSEAFF
many | TRBJ2-1 | TRBV4-2 | TRBD2 | 18 | TGTGCCAGCAGCCAGCTCTGGAGCGGGAGGACATCCCACAATGAGCAGTTCTTC | CASSQLWSGRTSHNEQFF
. | TRBJ2-7 | TRBV7-9 | . | 16 | TGTGCTCCTACGATTGTACAGCGCGGCTTCCCCTACGAGCAGTACTTC | CAPTIVQRGFPYEQYF
medium-sized | TRBJ2-7 | TRBV4-3 | . | 14 | TGCGCCAGCAGCCAAGGGACAGTCCCCTACGAGCAGTACTTC | CASSQGTVPYEQYF
few | TRBJ1-1 | TRBV19 | . | 14 | TGTGCCAGTAGTATAGGGGGCAAGAACACTGAAGCTTTCTTT | CASSIGGKNTEAFF
medium-sized | TRBJ2-2 | TRBV9 | . | 14 | TGTGCCAGCAGGGGGGCTAGCTCCAGCGGGGAGCTGTTTTTT | CASRGASSSGELFF
. | TRBJ1-2 | TRBV2 | . | 13 | TGTGCCAGCAGGGCCCAGGGTAGCTATGGCTACACCTTC | CASRAQGSYGYTF
. | TRBJ2-3 | TRBV6-1 | TRBD1 | 14 | TGTGCCAGCAAATTCGGACAGGGGACAGATACGCAGTATTTT | CASKFGQGTDTQYF
many | TRBJ2-3 | TRBV12-3/TRBV12-4 | . | 15 | TGTGCCAGCAGCCCCTACAGAGGGGGCACAGATACGCAGTATTTT | CASSPYRGGTDTQYF
many | TRBJ1-1 | TRBV20-1 | TRBD1 | 14 | TGCAGTGCTGCGGGACAGGATGGACACACTGAAGCTTTCTTT | CSAAGQDGHTEAFF
. | TRBJ1-4 | TRBV2 | . | 14 | TGTGCCAGCACTCAGGGACTGAGTAATGAAAAACCGTTTTTT | CASTQGLSNEKPFF
. | TRBJ1-5 | TRBV24-1 | . | 14 | TGTGCCACCAGTGATCCGAATAGCAATCAGCCTCAGCATTTT | CATSDPNSNQPQHF
few | TRBJ1-6 | TRBV10-3 | TRBD1 | 15 | TGTGCCACCCGACAGGGGGGCTCCTATAATCCACCCCTCCACTTT | CATRQGGSYNPPLHF